Listed here is a single TCR beta chain. V was trimmed by 0 bases and J by 4 bases, leaving 10 bases between them. Germline CDR1 is SGDLS and CDR2 is YYNGEE. There are 14 residues in the CDR3. Profiled with immunoSEQ multiplex PCR; TCRdb holds only in-frame clones, not every one. The repertoire holds around 80,000 clones, with more than 95% as singletons. This sample is part of a study of technical replicates of blood from a few donors. Sequencing was performed on T cells isolated from PBMCs. The gene calls are TRBV9 and TRBJ1-1; the D gene is possibly TRBD1 (5 bases). This sequence was found in a human donor in good health. CDR3 residues: CASSVVGEGTEAFF. CDR3 nucleotides: TGTGCCAGCAGCGTAGTAGGGGAGGGCACTGAAGCTTTCTTT.